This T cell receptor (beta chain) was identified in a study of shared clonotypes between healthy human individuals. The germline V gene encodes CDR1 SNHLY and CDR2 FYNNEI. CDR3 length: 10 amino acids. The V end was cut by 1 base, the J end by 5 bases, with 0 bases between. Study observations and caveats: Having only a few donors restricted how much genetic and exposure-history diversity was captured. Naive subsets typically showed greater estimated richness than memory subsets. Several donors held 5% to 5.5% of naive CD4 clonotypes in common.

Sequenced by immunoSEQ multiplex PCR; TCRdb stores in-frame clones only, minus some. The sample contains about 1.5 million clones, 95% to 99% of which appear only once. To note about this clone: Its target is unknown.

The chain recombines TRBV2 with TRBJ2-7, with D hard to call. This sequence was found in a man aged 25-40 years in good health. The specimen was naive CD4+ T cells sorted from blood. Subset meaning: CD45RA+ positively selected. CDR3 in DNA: TGTGCCAGCAGTGAAGACGAGCAGTACTTC. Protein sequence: CASSEDEQYF. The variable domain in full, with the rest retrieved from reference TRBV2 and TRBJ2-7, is EPEVTQTPSHQVTQMGQEVILRCVPISNHLYFYWYRQILGQKVEFLVSFYNNEISEKSEIFDDQFSVERPDGSNFTLKIRSTKLEDSAMYFCASSEDEQYFGPGTRLTVT.